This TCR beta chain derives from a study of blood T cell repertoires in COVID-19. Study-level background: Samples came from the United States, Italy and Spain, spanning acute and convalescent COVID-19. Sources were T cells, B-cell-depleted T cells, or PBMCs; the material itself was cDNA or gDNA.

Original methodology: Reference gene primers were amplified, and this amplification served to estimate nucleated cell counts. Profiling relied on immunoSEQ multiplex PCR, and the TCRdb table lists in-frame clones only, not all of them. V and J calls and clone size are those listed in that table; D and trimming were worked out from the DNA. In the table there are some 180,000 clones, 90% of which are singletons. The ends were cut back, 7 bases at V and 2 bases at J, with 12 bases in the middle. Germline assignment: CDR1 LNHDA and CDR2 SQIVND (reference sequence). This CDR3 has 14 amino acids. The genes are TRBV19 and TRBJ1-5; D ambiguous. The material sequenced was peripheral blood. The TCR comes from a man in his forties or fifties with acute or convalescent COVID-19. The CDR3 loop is CASNSFTGNQPQHF. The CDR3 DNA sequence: TGTGCCAGTAATTCTTTTACTGGCAATCAGCCCCAGCATTTT.